One and the same sample provided the 23 T cell receptor beta chains below, sequenced in a study of ipilimumab plus nivolumab after autologous stem cell transplantation. Some clones are missing from TCRdb's copy, which holds only in-frame ones; the method was immunoSEQ multiplex PCR. The table shows some 970 clones, with 73% occurring only once. The source was PBMCs, collected in a trial of ipilimumab plus nivolumab as post-transplant consolidation. The receptor set was obtained from a male donor with primary mediastinal lymphoma.

The rearrangement joins TRBV27 to TRBJ1-1; maybe TRBD1 (6 bases). CDR1 and CDR2 from the germline V gene are MNHEY and SMNVEV (reference sequence). V was shortened by 7 bases and J by 4 bases, with 13 bases between the two germline ends. The CDR3 totals 13 residues. CDR3 in amino acids: CASNGAGVTEAFF. Written as DNA, the CDR3 is TGTGCCAGCAATGGGGCAGGGGTCACTGAAGCTTTCTTT.

The V gene is TRBV25-1, the J gene TRBJ1-2, with D perhaps matching TRBD1 (6 bases). Trimming removed 2 bases from V and 7 bases from J, with 26 bases in between. There are 18 residues in the CDR3. Germline V gene data show CDR1 as MGHDK and CDR2 as SYGVNS. CDR3 in amino acids: CASSEGRLLSWGAGGYTF. DNA of the CDR3: TGTGCCAGCAGTGAAGGGAGGTTATTGTCATGGGGGGCCGGTGGCTACACCTTC.

The chain couples TRBV10-3 to TRBJ1-1; maybe TRBD1 (5 bases). CDR3 length: 14 residues. The V and J ends lost 4 bases and 0 bases respectively, with 9 bases between them. Germline loops: CDR1 ENHRY, CDR2 SYGVKD. CDR3 loop: CAISGRQLNTEAFF. In DNA form, the CDR3 reads TGTGCCATCAGTGGGAGACAGCTGAACACTGAAGCTTTCTTT.

CDR3 bases: TGTGCCAGCAGTGGTAATTCGGGACTAGGTCGCTACGAGCAGTACTTC. Translating it yields CASSGNSGLGRYEQYF. The chain has TRBV2 and TRBJ2-7; 8 nucleotides align to TRBD2. V gave up 4 bases and J gave up 3 bases; unmatched junction bases: 11. CDR3 length: 16 residues. Per germline, CDR1 SNHLY and CDR2 FYNNEI. Together with reference TRBV2 and TRBJ2-7, the CDR3 gives the full variable domain: EPEVTQTPSHQVTQMGQEVILRCVPISNHLYFYWYRQILGQKVEFLVSFYNNEISEKSEIFDDQFSVERPDGSNFTLKIRSTKLEDSAMYFCASSGNSGLGRYEQYFGPGTRLTVT.

The chain combines TRBV6-5 with TRBJ2-7; 7 nucleotides line up with TRBD1. Germline V gives CDR1 MNHEY, CDR2 SVGAGI. Germline trimming cut 0 bases from V and 1 base from J; bases unmatched to any gene: 3. The CDR3 is 15 amino acids. The CDR3 is CASSYSWGQSYEQYF. The CDR3 DNA follows: TGTGCCAGCAGTTACTCGTGGGGACAGTCCTACGAGCAGTACTTC.

This clone was observed a handful of times. This rearrangement joins TRBV9 to TRBJ2-7; no definite D call. The V and J ends lost 0 bases and 2 bases respectively, with 15 bases between them. In germline, CDR1 is SGDLS, CDR2 YYNGEE. This CDR3 has 16 residues. The DNA for the CDR3 is TGTGCCAGCAGCGTAGGGGATGCGAACTCCGCCTACGAGCAGTACTTC. This sequence encodes CASSVGDANSAYEQYF.

The J gene is TRBJ2-7, the V gene TRBV7-2; TRBD1 aligns across 7 bases. The CDR3 sequence is 14 residues long. Germline V gene sequence: CDR1 SGHTA, CDR2 FQGNSA. Trimming cost V 5 bases and J 5 bases; bases outside gene matches: 9. This chain's CDR3 is CASSTTGSGDEQYF. The DNA of the CDR3 is TGTGCCAGCAGCACGACAGGGTCGGGCGACGAGCAGTACTTC.

The gene calls are TRBV11-1 and TRBJ2-3, with D perhaps TRBD1 (5 bases). Trimming stripped 4 bases from V and 1 base from J, with 9 bases between. Germline V gene data show CDR1 as SGHAT and CDR2 as FQDESV (reference sequence). The CDR3 totals 14 residues. The CDR3 loop reads CASSYTRGTDTQYF. In DNA, the CDR3 is TGTGCCAGCAGCTATACCAGGGGCACAGATACGCAGTATTTT.

This clone appeared a few times. This rearrangement joins TRBV5-4 to TRBJ2-3, with D possibly TRBD2 on 5 matching bases. In germline, CDR1 is SGHNT, CDR2 YYREEE (reference sequence). V was trimmed by 0 bases and J by 0 bases, leaving 8 bases between them. CDR3 length: 15 residues. Here the CDR3 reads CASSLELVSTDTQYF. The CDR3 region has the DNA TGTGCCAGCAGCTTGGAACTAGTTAGCACAGATACGCAGTATTTT. Supplemented by reference TRBV5-4 and TRBJ2-3, the full variable domain reads ETGVTQSPTHLIKTRGQQVTLRCSSQSGHNTVSWYQQALGQGPQFIFQYYREEENGRGNFPPRFSGLQFPNYSSELNVNALELDDSALYLCASSLELVSTDTQYFGPGTRLTVL.

The rearrangement links TRBV2 to TRBJ2-1; D is unclear. Between the trimmed V and J ends, which lost 7 bases and 1 base, there was a span of 8 bases. Per the germline V gene, CDR1 is SNHLY and CDR2 is FYNNEI. This CDR3 has 13 amino acids. The CDR3 DNA is TGTGCCAGCAAGACGGAATCCTACAATGAGCAGTTCTTC. Its translation: CASKTESYNEQFF. The full variable domain, its missing parts supplied by reference TRBV2 and TRBJ2-1, is EPEVTQTPSHQVTQMGQEVILRCVPISNHLYFYWYRQILGQKVEFLVSFYNNEISEKSEIFDDQFSVERPDGSNFTLKIRSTKLEDSAMYFCASKTESYNEQFFGPGTRLTVL.

The chain joins TRBV7-9 to TRBJ2-4, with D perhaps TRBD1 (6 bases). Germline V gene sequence: CDR1 SEHNR, CDR2 FQNEAQ (reference sequence). Trimming pared 1 base from V and 0 bases from J, leaving 7 bases between. The CDR3 spans 15 residues. The chain's CDR3 is CASSLGDIAKNIQYF. CDR3 DNA sequence: TGTGCCAGCAGCTTAGGGGACATAGCCAAAAACATTCAGTACTTC.

This clone was counted a few times. The chain joins TRBV28 to TRBJ1-2; D might be TRBD1 (6 bases). The V end was cut by 4 bases, the J end by 6 bases, with 9 bases between. Germline CDR1 reads MDHEN; CDR2 reads SYDVKM. The CDR3 is made up of 12 amino acids. The CDR3 loop reads CASSYRVHGYTF. CDR3 bases: TGTGCCAGCAGTTACAGGGTTCATGGCTACACCTTC.

The chain joins TRBV10-3 to TRBJ2-2, with D possibly TRBD1 on 6 matching bases. V was pared by 10 bases and J by 3 bases, with 15 bases between. CDR3 length: 14 amino acids. The germline V gene has CDR1 ENHRY and CDR2 SYGVKD. CDR3 sequence (DNA): TGTGCCACCCGGGACCACAGGGACACCGGGGAGCTGTTTTTT. Translating it yields CATRDHRDTGELFF.

The genes are TRBV7-9 and TRBJ1-1, with D uncertain. The germline V gene has CDR1 SEHNR and CDR2 FQNEAQ (reference sequence). The V and J ends lost 5 bases and 2 bases respectively, with 6 bases between them. The length of the CDR3 is 12 residues. CDR3 DNA: TGTGCCAGCAGCATTTTAAACACTGAAGCTTTCTTT. It yields the protein CASSILNTEAFF.

This chain uses TRBV7-2 with TRBJ2-7; D is unresolved. CDR1 is SGHTA, CDR2 FQGNSA, per germline. V dropped 2 bases and J dropped 6 bases, with 11 bases sitting between them. The CDR3 is 13 residues long. The CDR3 DNA reads as TGTGCCAGCAGCTTACCTGGAGTAACCGAGCAGTACTTC. This translates into CASSLPGVTEQYF. Variable domain in full (rest from reference TRBV7-2 and TRBJ2-7): GAGVSQSPSNKVTEKGKDVELRCDPISGHTALYWYRQSLGQGLEFLIYFQGNSAPDKSGLPSDRFSAERTGGSVSTLTIQRTQQEDSAVYLCASSLPGVTEQYFGPGTRLTVT.

As DNA, the CDR3 is TGTGCCAGCTCACCGGTATTTGGAGCCATGAACACTGAAGCTTTCTTT. It yields the protein CASSPVFGAMNTEAFF. The V gene is TRBV18, the J gene TRBJ1-1, with unresolved D. CDR1 is KGHSH and CDR2 is LQKENI in the germline V gene. V was clipped by 3 bases and J by 0 bases, with 14 bases between them. This CDR3 has 16 amino acids. The variable domain in full, completed from reference TRBV18 and TRBJ1-1, reads NAGVMQNPRHLVRRRGQEARLRCSPMKGHSHVYWYRQLPEEGLKFMVYLQKENIIDESGMPKERFSAEFPKEGPSILRIQQVVRGDSAAYFCASSPVFGAMNTEAFFGQGTRLTVV.

This chain connects TRBV27 to TRBJ1-5; 7 bases map to TRBD1. Germline loops: CDR1 MNHEY, CDR2 SMNVEV (reference sequence). CDR3 size: 14 residues. V shed 5 bases, J shed 2 bases, and the junction held 3 bases outside the gene matches. The CDR3 DNA reads TGTGCCAGCAGTCTGCAGGGGGGCAATCAGCCCCAGCATTTT. It translates to CASSLQGGNQPQHF.

The chain uses TRBV7-2 and TRBJ2-5; TRBD2 agrees at 7 bases. CDR3 length: 18 residues. Germline loops: CDR1 SGHTA, CDR2 FQGNSA. V was clipped by 5 bases and J by 0 bases; unmatched bases: 15. The chain's CDR3 is CASSPLRAGDWYQETQYF. The CDR3 DNA reads TGTGCCAGCAGCCCGCTAAGGGCGGGGGACTGGTACCAAGAGACCCAGTACTTC.

The rearrangement joins TRBV7-3 to TRBJ2-2; D not certain. Germline-derived CDR1 and CDR2 are SGHTA and FQGTGA. Trimming pared 5 bases from V and 4 bases from J, leaving 8 bases between. The CDR3 is 13 amino acids. Written as DNA, the CDR3 is TGTGCCAGCAGCCCTATCCCCACCGGGGAGCTGTTTTTT. Its translation is CASSPIPTGELFF.

This clone is termed large (0.1 to 1%). The chain recombines TRBV7-9 with TRBJ2-1; 13 nucleotides align to TRBD2. With 5 bases clipped from V and 7 bases from J, the junction kept 8 bases outside the gene matches. The CDR3 has 16 amino acids. Germline CDR1 reads SEHNR; CDR2 reads FQNEAQ (reference sequence). CDR3: CASSPPGTSGVNEQFF. The CDR3 nucleotides are TGTGCCAGCAGCCCCCCCGGGACTAGCGGGGTAAATGAGCAGTTCTTC.

The rearrangement links TRBV2 to TRBJ2-1; 8 nucleotides match TRBD1. The CDR3 runs 12 residues. The germline gives CDR1 SNHLY, CDR2 FYNNEI. V was clipped by 8 bases and J by 7 bases; unmatched bases: 4. Written as DNA, the CDR3 is TGTGCCAGCGGACAGGGTACGAATGAGCAGTTCTTC. Translated: CASGQGTNEQFF.

V gene TRBV5-1 combines with J gene TRBJ1-2; D may be TRBD1 (5 bases). V lost 5 bases, J lost 4 bases, and 12 bases lay in between. Germline V lookup: CDR1 SGHRS, CDR2 YFSETQ. This CDR3 is built from 13 residues. The CDR3 spells CASSSGLAYGYTF. CDR3 DNA: TGCGCCAGCAGTTCGGGGCTAGCCTATGGCTACACCTTC.

This clone has just one count. The rearrangement uses TRBV28 and TRBJ1-1; a possible D gene is TRBD1 (6 bases). Between the trimmed V and J ends, which lost 5 bases and 6 bases, there was a span of 19 bases. The CDR3 is 15 amino acids. Germline values: CDR1 MDHEN, CDR2 SYDVKM. As DNA, the CDR3 is TGTGCCAGCAGTGAGACGACAGGTTCGGGGGCTGAAGCTTTCTTT. Translated: CASSETTGSGAEAFF.